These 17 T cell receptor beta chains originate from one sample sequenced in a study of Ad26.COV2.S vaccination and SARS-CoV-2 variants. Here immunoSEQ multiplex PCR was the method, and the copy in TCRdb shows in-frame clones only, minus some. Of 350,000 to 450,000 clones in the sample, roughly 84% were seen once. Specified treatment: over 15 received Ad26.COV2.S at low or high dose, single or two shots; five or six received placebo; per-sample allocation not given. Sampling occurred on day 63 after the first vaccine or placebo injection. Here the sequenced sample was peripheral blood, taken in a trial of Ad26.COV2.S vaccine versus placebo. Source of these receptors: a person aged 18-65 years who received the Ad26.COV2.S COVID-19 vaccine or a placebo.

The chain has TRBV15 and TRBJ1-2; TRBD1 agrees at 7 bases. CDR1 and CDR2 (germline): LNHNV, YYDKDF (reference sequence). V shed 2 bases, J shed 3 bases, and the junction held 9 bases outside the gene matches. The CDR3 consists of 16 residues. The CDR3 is CATSRLVGTVYYGYTF. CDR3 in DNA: TGTGCCACCAGCAGACTAGTGGGGACAGTTTACTATGGCTACACCTTC.

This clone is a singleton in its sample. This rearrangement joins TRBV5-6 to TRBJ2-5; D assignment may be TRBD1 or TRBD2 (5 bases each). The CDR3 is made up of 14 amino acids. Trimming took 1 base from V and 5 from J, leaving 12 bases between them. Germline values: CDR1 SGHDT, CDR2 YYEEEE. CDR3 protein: CASSLLSGRETQYF. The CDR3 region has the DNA TGTGCCAGCAGCTTGTTGTCGGGGCGTGAGACCCAGTACTTC.

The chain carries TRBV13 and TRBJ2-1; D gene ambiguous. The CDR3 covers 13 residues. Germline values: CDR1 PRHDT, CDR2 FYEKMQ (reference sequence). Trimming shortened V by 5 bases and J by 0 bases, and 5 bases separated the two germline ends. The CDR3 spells CASSTPSYNEQFF. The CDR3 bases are TGTGCCAGCAGCACCCCCTCCTACAATGAGCAGTTCTTC.

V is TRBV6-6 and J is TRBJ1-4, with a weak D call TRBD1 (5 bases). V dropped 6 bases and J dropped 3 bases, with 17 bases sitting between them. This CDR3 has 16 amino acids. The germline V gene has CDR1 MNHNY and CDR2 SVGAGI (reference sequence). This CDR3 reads CASRKGGGISNEKLFF. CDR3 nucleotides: TGTGCCAGCAGGAAAGGCGGGGGGATCTCTAATGAAAAACTGTTTTTT.

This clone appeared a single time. The CDR3 DNA follows: TGTGCCAGCAGCGTTTTACAGGGGCCCTATGGCTACACCTTC. It is translated as CASSVLQGPYGYTF. V is TRBV9 and J is TRBJ1-2; 7 nucleotides line up with TRBD1. The germline V gene has CDR1 SGDLS and CDR2 YYNGEE. J was trimmed by 4 bases and V by 2 bases; bases with no gene match: 5. This CDR3 region has 14 residues.

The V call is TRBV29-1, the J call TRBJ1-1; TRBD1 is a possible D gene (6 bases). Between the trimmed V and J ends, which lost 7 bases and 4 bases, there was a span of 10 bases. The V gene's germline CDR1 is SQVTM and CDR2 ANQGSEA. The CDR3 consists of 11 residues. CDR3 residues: CSGRGATEAFF. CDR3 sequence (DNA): TGCAGCGGAAGGGGGGCCACTGAAGCTTTCTTT.

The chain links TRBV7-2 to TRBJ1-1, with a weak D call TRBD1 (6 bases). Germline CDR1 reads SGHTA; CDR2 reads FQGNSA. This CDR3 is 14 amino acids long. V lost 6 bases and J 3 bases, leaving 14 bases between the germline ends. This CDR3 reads CASRSGVGYTEAFF. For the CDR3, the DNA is TGTGCCAGCAGATCAGGGGTGGGGTACACTGAAGCTTTCTTT.

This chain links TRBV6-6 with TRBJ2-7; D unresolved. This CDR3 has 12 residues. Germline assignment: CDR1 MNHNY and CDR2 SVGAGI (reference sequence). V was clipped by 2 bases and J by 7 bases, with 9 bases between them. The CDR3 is CASSYLPAEQYF. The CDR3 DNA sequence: TGTGCCAGCAGTTACCTCCCGGCTGAGCAGTACTTC.

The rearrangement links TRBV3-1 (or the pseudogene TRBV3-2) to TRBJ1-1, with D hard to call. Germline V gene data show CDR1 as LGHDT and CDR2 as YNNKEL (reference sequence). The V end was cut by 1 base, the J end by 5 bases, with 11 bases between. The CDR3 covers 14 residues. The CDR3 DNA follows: TGTGCCAGCAGCCAAGGTCAGGATCGAACTGAAGCTTTCTTT. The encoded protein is CASSQGQDRTEAFF.

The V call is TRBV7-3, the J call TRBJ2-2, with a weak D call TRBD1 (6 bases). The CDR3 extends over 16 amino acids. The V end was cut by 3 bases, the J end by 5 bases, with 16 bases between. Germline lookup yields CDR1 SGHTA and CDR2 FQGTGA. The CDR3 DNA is TGTGCCAGCAGCTTGACTCTGGGACACCCAACCGGGGAGCTGTTTTTT. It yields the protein CASSLTLGHPTGELFF.

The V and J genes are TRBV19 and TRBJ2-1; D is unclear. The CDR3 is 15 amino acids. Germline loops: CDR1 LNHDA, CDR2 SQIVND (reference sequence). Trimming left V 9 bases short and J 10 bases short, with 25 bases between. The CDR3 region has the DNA TGTGCCAGCCGACATCCCTACGGCCTGACCGGGGAGCAGTTCTTC. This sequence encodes CASRHPYGLTGEQFF.

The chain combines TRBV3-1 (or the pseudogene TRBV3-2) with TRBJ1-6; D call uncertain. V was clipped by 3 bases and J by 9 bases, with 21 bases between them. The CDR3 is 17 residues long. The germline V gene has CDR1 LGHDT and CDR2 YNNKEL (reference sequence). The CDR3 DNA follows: TGTGCCAGCAGCCACTACCTGGAGGCCAACATGGCTTCACCCCTCCACTTT. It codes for CASSHYLEANMASPLHF.

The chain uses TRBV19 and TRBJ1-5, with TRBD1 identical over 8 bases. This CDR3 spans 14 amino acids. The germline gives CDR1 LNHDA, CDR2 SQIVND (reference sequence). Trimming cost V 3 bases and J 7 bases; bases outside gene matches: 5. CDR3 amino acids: CASSIGTGWQPQHF. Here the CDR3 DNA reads TGTGCCAGTAGTATCGGGACAGGCTGGCAGCCCCAGCATTTT. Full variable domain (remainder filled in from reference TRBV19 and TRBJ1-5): DGGITQSPKYLFRKEGQNVTLSCEQNLNHDAMYWYRQDPGQGLRLIYYSQIVNDFQKGDIAEGYSVSREKKESFPLTVTSAQKNPTAFYLCASSIGTGWQPQHFGDGTRLSIL.

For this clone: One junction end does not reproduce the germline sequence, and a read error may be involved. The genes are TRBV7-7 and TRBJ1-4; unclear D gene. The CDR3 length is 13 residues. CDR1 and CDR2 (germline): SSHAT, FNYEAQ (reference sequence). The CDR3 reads CASSLTFGEKLFF. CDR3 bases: TGTGCTAGCAGCTTAACGTTCGGTGAAAAACTGTTTTTT.

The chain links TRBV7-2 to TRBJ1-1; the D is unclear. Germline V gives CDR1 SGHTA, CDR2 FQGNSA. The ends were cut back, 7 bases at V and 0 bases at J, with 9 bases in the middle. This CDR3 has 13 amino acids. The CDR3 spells CASTKGLNTEAFF. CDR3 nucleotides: TGTGCCAGCACCAAGGGCCTGAACACTGAAGCTTTCTTT.

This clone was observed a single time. CDR3 sequence (DNA): TGCGCCAGCAGCCAAGTTCGGCAGGACCAAGAGACCCAGTACTTC. This sequence encodes CASSQVRQDQETQYF. This sequence joins TRBV4-1 and TRBJ2-5; no reliable D call. V lost 1 base and J lost 0, with 9 bases in between. The length of the CDR3 is 15 residues. Germline CDR1 reads MGHRA; CDR2 reads YSYEKL.

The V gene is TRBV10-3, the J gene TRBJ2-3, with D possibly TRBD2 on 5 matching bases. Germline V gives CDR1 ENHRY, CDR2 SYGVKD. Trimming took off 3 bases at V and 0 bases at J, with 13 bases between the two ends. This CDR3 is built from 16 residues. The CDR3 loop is CAISDPGSASTDTQYF. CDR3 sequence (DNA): TGTGCCATCAGTGATCCGGGGTCCGCTAGCACAGATACGCAGTATTTT.